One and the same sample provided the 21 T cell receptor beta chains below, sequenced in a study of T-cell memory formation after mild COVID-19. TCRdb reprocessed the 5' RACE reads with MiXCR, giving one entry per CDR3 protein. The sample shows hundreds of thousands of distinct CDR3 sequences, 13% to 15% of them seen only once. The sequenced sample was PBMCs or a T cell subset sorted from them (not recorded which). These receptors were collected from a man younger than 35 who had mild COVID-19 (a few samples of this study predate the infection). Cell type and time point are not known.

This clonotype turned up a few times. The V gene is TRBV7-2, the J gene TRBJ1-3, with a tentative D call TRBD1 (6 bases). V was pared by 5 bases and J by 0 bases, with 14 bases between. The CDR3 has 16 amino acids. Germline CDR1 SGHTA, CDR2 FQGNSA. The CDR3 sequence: CASSQGPPSSGNTIYF. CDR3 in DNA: TGTGCCAGCAGCCAGGGGCCTCCGAGCTCTGGAAACACCATATATTTT.

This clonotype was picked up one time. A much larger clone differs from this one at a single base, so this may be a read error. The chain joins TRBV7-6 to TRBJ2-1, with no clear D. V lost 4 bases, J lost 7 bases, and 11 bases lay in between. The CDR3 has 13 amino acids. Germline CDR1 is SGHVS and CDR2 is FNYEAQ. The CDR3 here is CASSSVSWNEQFF. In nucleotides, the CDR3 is TGTGCCAGCAGCTCGGTAAGTTGGAATGAGCAGTTCTTC.

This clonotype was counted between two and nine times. For the CDR3, the DNA is TGTGCCAGCTCACCAGAGCTGGGACAGGGAGCCTTTCCCCAACTCTACGAGCAGTACTTC. This encodes CASSPELGQGAFPQLYEQYF. The chain joins TRBV18 to TRBJ2-7; 9 bases fit TRBD1. Germline values: CDR1 KGHSH, CDR2 LQKENI. The CDR3 covers 20 residues. Unmatched junction bases numbered 20, after V lost 2 bases and J lost 3 bases.

The CDR3 sequence is CASSSHGTRETQYF. DNA of the CDR3: TGTGCCAGCAGCTCCCATGGCACTCGGGAGACCCAGTACTTC. V is TRBV7-2 and J is TRBJ2-5; D remains ambiguous. This CDR3 is built from 14 residues. The V end lost 4 bases, the J end lost 5 bases, and 14 bases lay between the germline ends. Per the germline V gene, CDR1 is SGHTA and CDR2 is FQGNSA.

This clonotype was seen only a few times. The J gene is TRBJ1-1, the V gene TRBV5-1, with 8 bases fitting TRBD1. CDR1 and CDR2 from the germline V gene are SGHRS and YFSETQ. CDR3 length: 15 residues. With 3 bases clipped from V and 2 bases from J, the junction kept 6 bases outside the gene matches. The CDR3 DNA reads TGCGCCAGCAGCTATAGACAGGGGATAAACACTGAAGCTTTCTTT. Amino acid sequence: CASSYRQGINTEAFF.

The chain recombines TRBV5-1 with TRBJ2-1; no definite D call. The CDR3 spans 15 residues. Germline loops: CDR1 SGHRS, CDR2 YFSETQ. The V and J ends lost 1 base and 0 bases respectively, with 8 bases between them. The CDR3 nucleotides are TGCGCCAGCAGCTTGACAGACCTCTCCTACAATGAGCAGTTCTTC. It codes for CASSLTDLSYNEQFF.

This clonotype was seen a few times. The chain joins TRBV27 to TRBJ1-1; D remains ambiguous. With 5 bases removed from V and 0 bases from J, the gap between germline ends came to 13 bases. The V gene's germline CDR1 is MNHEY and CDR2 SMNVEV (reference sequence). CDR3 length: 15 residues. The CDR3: CASSSLWEMNTEAFF. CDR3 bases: TGTGCCAGCAGTAGCTTATGGGAGATGAACACTGAAGCTTTCTTT.

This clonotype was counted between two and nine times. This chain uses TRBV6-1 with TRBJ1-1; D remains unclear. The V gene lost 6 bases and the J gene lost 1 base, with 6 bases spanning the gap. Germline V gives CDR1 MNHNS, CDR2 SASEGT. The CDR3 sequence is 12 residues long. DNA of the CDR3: TGTGCCAGCAGGTTCGGGAACACTGAAGCTTTCTTT. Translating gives CASRFGNTEAFF.

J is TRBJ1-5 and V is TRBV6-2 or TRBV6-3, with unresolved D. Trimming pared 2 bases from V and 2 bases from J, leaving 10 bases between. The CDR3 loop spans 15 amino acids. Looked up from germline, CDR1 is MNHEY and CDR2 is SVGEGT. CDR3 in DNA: TGTGCCAGCAGTTACGAGGGTATCGGCAATCAGCCCCAGCATTTT. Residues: CASSYEGIGNQPQHF.

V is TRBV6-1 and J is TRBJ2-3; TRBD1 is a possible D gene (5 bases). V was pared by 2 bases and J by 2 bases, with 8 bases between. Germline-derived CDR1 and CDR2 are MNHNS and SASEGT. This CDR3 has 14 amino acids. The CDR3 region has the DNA TGTGCCAGCAGTGAAAGCAGGGCCACAGATACGCAGTATTTT. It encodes CASSESRATDTQYF.

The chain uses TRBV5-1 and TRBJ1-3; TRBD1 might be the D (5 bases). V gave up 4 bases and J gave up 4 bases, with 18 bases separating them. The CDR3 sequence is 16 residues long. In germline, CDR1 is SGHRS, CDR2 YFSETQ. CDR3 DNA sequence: TGCGCCAGCAGCCCCACAGGTCTCACATCCGGAAACACCATATATTTT. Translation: CASSPTGLTSGNTIYF.

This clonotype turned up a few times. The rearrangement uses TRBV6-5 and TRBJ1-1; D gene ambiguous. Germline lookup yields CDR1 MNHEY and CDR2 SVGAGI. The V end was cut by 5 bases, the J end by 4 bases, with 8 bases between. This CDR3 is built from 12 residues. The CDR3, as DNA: TGTGCCAGCAGTCGTCTCAGCACTGAAGCTTTCTTT. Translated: CASSRLSTEAFF.

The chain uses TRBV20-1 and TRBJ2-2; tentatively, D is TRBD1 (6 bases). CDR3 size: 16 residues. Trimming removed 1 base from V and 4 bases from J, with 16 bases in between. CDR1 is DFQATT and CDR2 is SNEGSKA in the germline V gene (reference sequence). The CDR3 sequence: CSARVPTGWVTGELFF. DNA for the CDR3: TGCAGTGCTAGAGTCCCGACAGGCTGGGTCACCGGGGAGCTGTTTTTT.

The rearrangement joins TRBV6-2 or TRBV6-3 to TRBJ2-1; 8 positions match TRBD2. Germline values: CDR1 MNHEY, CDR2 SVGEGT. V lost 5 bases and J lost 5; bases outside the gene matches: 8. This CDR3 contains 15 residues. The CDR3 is CASSQPWTSNNEQFF. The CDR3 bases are TGTGCCAGCAGTCAGCCGTGGACTAGCAACAATGAGCAGTTCTTC.

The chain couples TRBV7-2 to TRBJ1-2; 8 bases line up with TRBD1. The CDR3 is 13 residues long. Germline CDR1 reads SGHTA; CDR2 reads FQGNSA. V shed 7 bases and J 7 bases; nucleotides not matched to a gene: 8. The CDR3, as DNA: TGTGCCAGCACCCGCCAGGGGGCGAGTGGCTACACCTTC. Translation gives CASTRQGASGYTF.

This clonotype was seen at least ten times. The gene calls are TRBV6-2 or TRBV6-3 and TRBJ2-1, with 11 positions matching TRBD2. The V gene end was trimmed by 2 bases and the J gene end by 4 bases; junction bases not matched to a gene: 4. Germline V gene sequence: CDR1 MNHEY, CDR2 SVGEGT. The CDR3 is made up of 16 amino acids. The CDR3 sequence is CASSYLAGGIYNEQFF. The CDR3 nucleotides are TGTGCCAGCAGTTACCTAGCGGGGGGTATATACAATGAGCAGTTCTTC.

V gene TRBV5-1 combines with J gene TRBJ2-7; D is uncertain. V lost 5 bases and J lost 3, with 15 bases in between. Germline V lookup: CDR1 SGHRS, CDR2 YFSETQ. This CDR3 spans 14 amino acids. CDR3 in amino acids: CASRGEDWNYEQYF. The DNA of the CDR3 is TGCGCCAGCAGGGGTGAAGACTGGAACTACGAGCAGTACTTC.

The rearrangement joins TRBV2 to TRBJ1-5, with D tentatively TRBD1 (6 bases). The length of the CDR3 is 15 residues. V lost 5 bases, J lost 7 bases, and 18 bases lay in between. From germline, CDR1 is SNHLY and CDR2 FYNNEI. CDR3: CASSSQLAGVQPQHF. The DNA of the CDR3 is TGTGCCAGCAGTTCCCAATTGGCAGGGGTACAGCCCCAGCATTTT.

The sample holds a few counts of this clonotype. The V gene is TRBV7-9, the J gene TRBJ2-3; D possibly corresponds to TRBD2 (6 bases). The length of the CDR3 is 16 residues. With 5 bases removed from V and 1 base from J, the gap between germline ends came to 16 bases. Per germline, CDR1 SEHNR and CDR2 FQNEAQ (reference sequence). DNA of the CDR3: TGTGCCAGCAGCCTAGTAGCGGCCACCGGCACAGATACGCAGTATTTT. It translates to CASSLVAATGTDTQYF.

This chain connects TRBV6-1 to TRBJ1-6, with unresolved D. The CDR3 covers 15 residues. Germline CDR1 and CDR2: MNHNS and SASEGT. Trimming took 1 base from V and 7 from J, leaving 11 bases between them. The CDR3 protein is CASSEGVSRNSPLHF. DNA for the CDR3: TGTGCCAGCAGTGAAGGGGTCAGCCGAAATTCACCCCTCCACTTT.

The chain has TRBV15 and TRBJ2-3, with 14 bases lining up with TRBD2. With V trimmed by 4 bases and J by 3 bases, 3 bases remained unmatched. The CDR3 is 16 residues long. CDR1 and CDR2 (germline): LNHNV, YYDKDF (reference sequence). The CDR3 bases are TGTGCCACCAGCAAACGACTAGCGGGGGGGACAGATACGCAGTATTTT. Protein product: CATSKRLAGGTDTQYF.